The rows below give T cell receptor beta chains drawn from one sample of a study of human T cells and chemical hapten exposure. TCRdb reprocessed the RACE reads with MiXCR, giving one entry per CDR3 protein. The sample holds 300,000 to 450,000 distinct CDR3 sequences, around 5.5% seen once. The specimen was whole blood, collected in connection with sensitization to the hapten diphenylcyclopropenone (DPC). The source is a woman aged 18 to 35 with alopecia areata. Some clones in this sample may be carry-over from other donors' samples. Each CDR3 is given with its conserved first and last residue. A D gene is named only where the DNA matches it firmly. Rows give clone size only sometimes, using once, few, many, or a class for an expanded clone.

>TRBD2|few|TRBV5-5|TRBJ2-3
CASILAGRTDTQYF
TGTGCCAGCATCCTAGCGGGGCGCACAGATACGCAGTATTTT
>TRBD1|few|TRBV12-3/TRBV12-4|TRBJ1-6
CASSLGTGFRALHF
TGTGCCAGCAGTTTGGGGACAGGGTTTCGGGCCCTCCACTTT
>.|.|TRBV18|TRBJ1-2
CASSPVDTLANYGYTF
TGTGCCAGCTCGCCGGTGGACACCTTAGCTAACTATGGCTACACCTTC
>.|few|TRBV7-2|TRBJ2-3
CASSLWFRDTQYF
TGTGCCAGCAGCTTATGGTTTCGGGATACGCAGTATTTT
>.|.|TRBV7-8|TRBJ2-3
CASKKWDSGADTQYF
TGTGCCAGCAAAAAATGGGATTCGGGAGCCGATACGCAGTATTTT
>TRBD1|.|TRBV3-1|TRBJ1-4
CASSLWTGGSEKLFF
TGTGCCAGCAGCTTATGGACAGGGGGATCTGAAAAACTGTTTTTT
>TRBD1|many|TRBV6-5|TRBJ2-7
CASSRDRVYEQYF
TGTGCCAGCAGCCGGGACAGGGTCTACGAGCAGTACTTC
>.|once|TRBV6-5|TRBJ1-4
CASRPGVANEKLFF
TGTGCCAGCAGGCCAGGGGTAGCTAATGAAAAACTGTTTTTT
>.|few|TRBV2|TRBJ2-5
CASRKTGTGPGTQYF
TGTGCCAGCAGAAAGACAGGGACTGGGCCCGGGACCCAGTACTTC
>.|few|TRBV6-5|TRBJ2-7
CASSYSMKGAYEQYF
TGTGCCAGCAGTTACTCTATGAAAGGGGCCTACGAGCAGTACTTC
>TRBD1|few|TRBV7-6|TRBJ1-2
CASSQSRLRTGSYGYTF
TGTGCCAGCAGCCAATCTCGTCTAAGGACAGGGAGCTATGGCTACACCTTC
>.|few|TRBV2|TRBJ1-6
CARSGTSGGVGRSPLHF
TGTGCCAGGTCCGGGACATCAGGAGGGGTTGGAAGATCACCCCTCCACTTT
>TRBD1|many|TRBV6-2/TRBV6-3|TRBJ1-1
CASRKQGALTNTEAFF
TGTGCCAGCAGGAAACAGGGGGCCCTCACAAACACTGAAGCTTTCTTT
>.|.|TRBV28|TRBJ1-1
CATTNTEAFF
TGTGCCACCACGAACACTGAAGCTTTCTTT
>TRBD1|few|TRBV15|TRBJ1-4
CATSSPRGLYEKLFF
TGTGCCACCAGCAGCCCCAGGGGGCTTTATGAAAAACTGTTTTTT
>.|many|TRBV4-3|TRBJ1-1
CASSQFYGMNTEAFF
TGCGCCAGCAGCCAATTTTATGGGATGAACACTGAAGCTTTCTTT
>.|many|TRBV19|TRBJ2-6
CASSERDSGANVLTF
TGTGCCAGTAGTGAAAGGGATTCTGGGGCCAACGTCCTGACTTTC
>TRBD1|.|TRBV5-4|TRBJ1-4
CASSLGPGQGYEKLFF
TGTGCCAGCAGCTTGGGGCCGGGACAGGGATACGAAAAACTGTTTTTT
>.|many|TRBV6-1|TRBJ2-3
CASIADTQYF
TGTGCCAGCATAGCAGATACGCAGTATTTT
>TRBD1|.|TRBV27|TRBJ1-2
CASSRAGTGSYGYTF
TGTGCCAGCAGCCGCGCCGGGACAGGGAGCTATGGCTACACCTTC
>TRBD1|many|TRBV9|TRBJ1-2
CASSASSGGGYGYTF
TGTGCCAGCAGCGCGAGTTCAGGGGGCGGCTATGGCTACACCTTC
>TRBD2|many|TRBV5-1|TRBJ2-3
CASSPPSGGFTDTQYF
TGCGCCAGCAGCCCTCCTAGCGGGGGGTTCACAGATACGCAGTATTTT
>.|few|TRBV6-5|TRBJ2-3
CASSYSSGSPTYTQYF
TGTGCCAGCAGTTACTCGAGCGGGTCGCCCACTTATACGCAGTATTTT
>.|.|TRBV4-1|TRBJ2-7
CASSQVERSPDEQYF
TGCGCCAGCAGCCAAGTGGAGAGGAGCCCGGACGAGCAGTACTTC